Listed here are 20 T cell receptor beta chains from one sample, sequenced in a study of CD8+CD57+ T cells in acquired aplastic anemia (dated by TCRdb to the late 2010s). The reads were generated on an Illumina HiSeq 2000. Genomic DNA was used as template for profiling of TCR beta VDJ combinations and CDR3 sequences. TCRdb reprocessing: public reads trimmed at Q25 with fastp, clones called with MiXCR, in-frame beta chains kept. Rows matching on CDR3 protein sequence are summarized as one entry with the most common DNA and genes. The sample table shows approximately 380,000 distinct CDR3 sequences, and 65% to 80% are seen once. In total, the top ten clones hold 3.5% to 4.5% of the sample. The specimen sequenced was sorted CD4+, CD8+, or CD8+CD57+ T cells (not recorded which) from PBMCs. These receptor sequences come from a human donor in good health, serving as a control.

Note on this clonotype: Sequence at one end of the junction differs from germline and may be a read error. The chain has TRBV7-6 and TRBJ1-3; possible D gene TRBD1, 5 bases. The CDR3 is made up of 15 amino acids. The germline V gene encodes CDR1 SGHVS and CDR2 FNYEAQ. CDR3 residues: CASSSSLGPGNIIYF. The CDR3 region has the DNA TGTGCCAGCAGCTCTAGCTTGGGACCTGGAAACATCATATATTTT. The complete variable domain, with remaining parts taken from reference TRBV7-6 and TRBJ1-3, reads GAGVSQSPRYKVTKRGQDVALRCDPISGHVSLYWYRQALGQGPEFLTYFNYEAQQDKSGLPNDRFSAERPEGSISTLTIQRTEQRDSAMYRCASSSSLGPGNIIYFGEGSWLTVV.

This clonotype was observed a handful of times. The chain employs TRBV20-1 and TRBJ1-1; D gene unclear. Germline CDR1 and CDR2: DFQATT and SNEGSKA (reference sequence). The V end was cut by 0 bases, the J end by 7 bases, with 12 bases between. The CDR3 is 13 amino acids. DNA for the CDR3: TGCAGTGCTAGAGAACAATTTGAGGTTGAAGCTTTCTTT. It translates to CSAREQFEVEAFF.

As regards this clonotype: At one end the junction does not follow the germline gene, possibly because of a read error. The chain couples TRBV7-2 to TRBJ1-5, with TRBD1 as a possible D gene (6 bases). Germline CDR1 SGHTA, CDR2 FQGNSA. The CDR3 is made up of 15 amino acids. CDR3 in DNA: TGTGCCAGCAGCGCAGCGGGACATAGCGATCAGCCCCAGCATTTT. This codes for CASSAAGHSDQPQHF. The entire variable domain, with the rest obtained from reference TRBV7-2 and TRBJ1-5, is as follows: GAGVSQSPSNKVTEKGKDVELRCDPISGHTALYWYRQSLGQGLEFLIYFQGNSAPDKSGLPSDRFSAERTGGSVSTLTIQRTQQEDSAVYLCASSAAGHSDQPQHFGDGTRLSIL.

The V call is TRBV12-3 or TRBV12-4, the J call TRBJ2-6; possibly TRBD1 for D (5 bases). The CDR3 runs 16 residues. V was pared by 6 bases and J by 0 bases, with 12 bases between. The chain's CDR3 is CASSLRVTSGANVLTF. The CDR3 region has the DNA TGTGCCAGCAGCCTCAGGGTCACCTCTGGGGCCAACGTCCTGACTTTC.

This clonotype was seen only once. The rearrangement links TRBV2 to TRBJ1-2, with TRBD1 matching over 7 bases. The CDR3 spans 13 residues. J lost 4 bases, V lost 6 bases, and 5 bases had no gene match. Germline CDR1 SNHLY, CDR2 FYNNEI. The CDR3, as DNA: TGTGCCAGCAGACTAACAGGGGTCTATGGCTACACCTTC. It yields the protein CASRLTGVYGYTF.

This clonotype came up many times. The chain has TRBV24-1 and TRBJ1-1, with D perhaps matching TRBD1 (5 bases). Germline V gene sequence: CDR1 KGHDR, CDR2 SFDVKD. V was shortened by 5 bases and J by 4 bases, with 10 bases between the two germline ends. The CDR3 covers 13 residues. In DNA form, the CDR3 reads TGTGCCACCAGTGGGGGGGGGGGCACTGAAGCTTTCTTT. This gives the protein CATSGGGGTEAFF.

In regard to this clonotype: Germline is not matched at one junction end, which may reflect a read error. The V gene is TRBV7-3, the J gene TRBJ1-4; D is undetermined. The CDR3 sequence is 15 residues long. Germline V gene sequence: CDR1 SGHTA, CDR2 FQGTGA. CDR3 nucleotides: TGTGCCAGCAGCGAAAGAGAAGCAGGCGACGAAAAAGTGTTTTTT. Encoded protein: CASSEREAGDEKVFF.

On this clonotype itself: At one end the junction does not follow the germline gene, possibly because of a read error. The chain combines TRBV7-7 with TRBJ1-2; D ambiguous. This CDR3 region has 16 residues. Germline V gene data show CDR1 as SSHAT and CDR2 as FNYEAQ (reference sequence). DNA of the CDR3: TGTGCTAGCAGCCCTCTGGGCAGGTCCCATAACTATGGCCACACCTTC. Its translation is CASSPLGRSHNYGHTF.

This chain joins TRBV7-3 and TRBJ2-7, with D possibly TRBD1 on 6 matching bases. The length of the CDR3 is 13 residues. The germline gives CDR1 SGHTA, CDR2 FQGTGA. The V and J ends lost 6 bases and 0 bases respectively, with 9 bases between them. CDR3 in DNA: TGTGCCAGCAGTGGACAGCCCTCCTACGAGCAGTACTTC. It codes for CASSGQPSYEQYF.

As to this clonotype: A much more abundant neighbour one base away suggests this may be a read error. The chain uses TRBV20-1 and TRBJ2-4; 9 nucleotides line up with TRBD2. There are 14 residues in the CDR3. Per germline, CDR1 DFQATT and CDR2 SNEGSKA (reference sequence). After removal of 3 bases from V and 14 bases from J, the junction contained 14 bases not matched to a gene. In DNA, the CDR3 is TGCAGTGCTAGTGCACGCGGGGGGGCCGTTGGGAAGTACTTC. Protein sequence: CSASARGGAVGKYF.

The rearrangement links TRBV7-3 to TRBJ1-2, with a weak D call TRBD1 (5 bases). The V and J ends lost 2 bases and 11 bases respectively, with 21 bases between them. Germline values: CDR1 SGHTA, CDR2 FQGTGA. CDR3 length: 15 amino acids. Here the CDR3 reads CASSLCRQGDKRYTF. DNA for the CDR3: TGTGCCAGCAGCTTATGCAGGCAGGGAGATAAAAGATACACCTTC.

In its sample, this clonotype was seen once. One junction end does not reproduce the germline sequence, and a read error may be involved. This chain uses TRBV29-1 with TRBJ2-7; D tentatively fits TRBD1 or TRBD2 (5 bases each). Germline values: CDR1 SQVTM, CDR2 ANQGSEA. This CDR3 region has 12 residues. DNA of the CDR3: TGCAGCGTTGTCCGAGGGGCATATGACCACAACTTC. As protein: CSVVRGAYDHNF.

V and J are TRBV10-2 and TRBJ2-3; possibly TRBD1 for D (5 bases). Trimming removed 0 bases at V and 6 bases at J, with 13 bases between. CDR3 length equals 15 residues. Germline values: CDR1 WSHSY, CDR2 SAAADI. In nucleotides, the CDR3 is TGCGCCAGCAGTGAGTCGGGTCAGGGTGCGGATACGCAGTATTTT. Its translation is CASSESGQGADTQYF.

The chain is built from TRBV2 and TRBJ1-2; TRBD1 aligns across 7 bases. Germline V gene lookup returns CDR1 SNHLY and CDR2 FYNNEI. The trim removed 4 bases at V and 0 bases at J, leaving 8 bases unmatched. The length of the CDR3 is 16 residues. In nucleotides, the CDR3 is TGTGCCAGCAGTGCGGACAGGCTAAAAACTAACTATGGCTACACCTTC. This sequence encodes CASSADRLKTNYGYTF.

There are a few counts of this clonotype. J is TRBJ1-2 and V is TRBV12-3 or TRBV12-4; D is possibly TRBD1 (6 bases). The CDR3 totals 16 residues. V was trimmed by 6 bases and J by 4 bases, leaving 21 bases between them. This CDR3 reads CASSVGRDTSSYGYTF. The CDR3 DNA sequence: TGTGCCAGCAGCGTAGGCAGGGACACCTCTTCCTATGGCTACACCTTC.

A word on this clonotype: This may be a read error: a much more frequent sequence differs by one nucleotide. The chain has TRBV6-2 or TRBV6-3 and TRBJ2-1; 8 bases are shared with TRBD1. This CDR3 has 15 residues. The germline gives CDR1 MNHEY, CDR2 SVGEGT. The V segment lost 9 bases and the J segment 3 bases; nucleotides outside the gene matches: 10. CDR3 nucleotide sequence: TGTGCCAGTGCACCAGGGGGCCGCAACTACAATGAGCAGTTCTTC. This gives the protein CASAPGGRNYNEQFF.

The chain employs TRBV20-1 and TRBJ1-2; 7 bases match TRBD1. V dropped 6 bases and J dropped 7; count of bases not matched to a gene: 11. The germline CDR1 and CDR2 sequences are DFQATT and SNEGSKA (reference sequence). The CDR3 is 13 residues long. The CDR3: CSAMRQGSSGYTF. The CDR3 bases are TGCAGTGCAATGAGACAGGGATCCTCTGGCTACACCTTC.

The chain carries TRBV5-1 and TRBJ2-3; TRBD1 agrees at 8 bases. The CDR3 is 14 residues long. J was trimmed by 8 bases and V by 4 bases; bases with no gene match: 9. CDR1 is SGHRS and CDR2 is YFSETQ in the germline V gene. CDR3 bases: TGCGCCAGCAGCACGGGGACAGGCACGAGTACGCAGTATTTT. It translates to CASSTGTGTSTQYF.

V usage is TRBV7-9 and J usage is TRBJ2-7; TRBD1 is a possible D gene (6 bases). V lost 4 bases, J lost 3 bases, and 10 bases lay in between. Germline-derived CDR1 and CDR2 are SEHNR and FQNEAQ (reference sequence). The CDR3 has 13 residues. The CDR3 DNA sequence: TGTGCCAGCAGCTCGGGACACATCTACGAGCAGTACTTC. It is translated as CASSSGHIYEQYF. Using reference TRBV7-9 and TRBJ2-7 for the parts outside the CDR3, the full variable domain is DTGVSQNPRHKITKRGQNVTFRCDPISEHNRLYWYRQTLGQGPEFLTYFQNEAQLEKSRLLSDRFSAERPKGSFSTLEIQRTEQGDSAMYLCASSSGHIYEQYFGPGTRLTVT.

The CDR3 sequence: CASRFDPVTSSYEQYF. In DNA, the CDR3 is TGCGCCAGCAGGTTTGACCCCGTGACTAGCTCTTACGAGCAGTACTTC. The rearrangement links TRBV10-2 to TRBJ2-7; 7 positions match TRBD2. Germline V lookup: CDR1 WSHSY, CDR2 SAAADI. The CDR3 extends over 16 amino acids. V lost 6 bases and J lost 4; bases outside the gene matches: 15.